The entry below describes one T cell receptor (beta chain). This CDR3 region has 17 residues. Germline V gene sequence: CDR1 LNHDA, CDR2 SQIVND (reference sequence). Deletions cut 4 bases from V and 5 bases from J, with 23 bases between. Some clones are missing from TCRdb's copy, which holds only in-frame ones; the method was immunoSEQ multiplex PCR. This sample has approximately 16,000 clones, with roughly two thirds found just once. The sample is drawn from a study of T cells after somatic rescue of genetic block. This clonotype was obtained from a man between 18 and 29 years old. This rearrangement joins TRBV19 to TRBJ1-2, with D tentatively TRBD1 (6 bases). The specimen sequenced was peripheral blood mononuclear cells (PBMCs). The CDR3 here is CASSTSGQSLYAYGYTF. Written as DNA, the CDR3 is TGTGCCAGTAGTACATCTGGACAGTCTCTCTATGCATATGGCTACACCTTC.